These 18 T cell receptor beta chains came from one sample sequenced in a study of OX40 agonist ivuxolimab in advanced cancers. Measured with immunoSEQ multiplex PCR; TCRdb has only the in-frame clones, and not every one. Of about 45,000 clones listed, approximately 84% are singletons. Here the sequenced sample was CD4+ or CD8+ T cells sorted from blood, taken in a trial of the OX40 agonist ivuxolimab. These receptors all stem from an adult with an advanced solid tumor such as melanoma, head and neck, liver or kidney cancer.

The gene calls are TRBV2 and TRBJ2-7; perhaps D is TRBD1 or TRBD2 (7 bases each). The CDR3 runs 14 residues. Between the trimmed V and J ends, which lost 4 bases and 3 bases, there was a span of 13 bases. Germline V gene sequence: CDR1 SNHLY, CDR2 FYNNEI. The CDR3 region is CASSVAGGGYEQYF. The CDR3 DNA reads TGTGCCAGCAGTGTGGCAGGGGGGGGCTACGAGCAGTACTTC.

This sequence joins TRBV5-3 and TRBJ2-5; 7 bases align to TRBD1. TRBV5-3 is designated an ORF whose function remains uncertain. The V gene end was trimmed by 4 bases and the J gene end by 4 bases; junction bases not matched to a gene: 7. The length of the CDR3 is 14 residues. This CDR3 is CARSTEGAGETQYF. The CDR3 nucleotides read TGTGCCAGAAGCACCGAGGGGGCTGGAGAGACCCAGTACTTC.

The rearrangement links TRBV30 to TRBJ2-7, with a tentative D call TRBD2 (5 bases). V dropped 2 bases and J dropped 3 bases, with 14 bases sitting between them. The CDR3 runs 14 residues. CDR1 is GTSNPN, CDR2 SVGIG, per germline (reference sequence). CDR3 coding DNA: TGTGCCTGGAGTCCACCCCGGACTCGCTACGAGCAGTACTTC. Its translation is CAWSPPRTRYEQYF.

Only one count was recorded for this clone. The V call is TRBV5-5, the J call TRBJ2-7; D might be TRBD1 (5 bases). Trimming stripped 4 bases from V and 3 bases from J, with 17 bases between. This CDR3 has 15 residues. CDR1 is SGHKS, CDR2 YYEKEE, per germline (reference sequence). CDR3 sequence: CASSPSGSRVYEQYF. CDR3 coding DNA: TGTGCCAGCAGCCCCTCCGGTTCCAGGGTCTACGAGCAGTACTTC.

The chain combines TRBV9 with TRBJ2-3; D gene uncertain. Germline CDR1 and CDR2: SGDLS and YYNGEE. V dropped 0 bases and J dropped 2 bases, with 7 bases sitting between them. This CDR3 has 14 residues. In DNA form, the CDR3 reads TGTGCCAGCAGCGTAGTGCGGAACACAGATACGCAGTATTTT. Its translation: CASSVVRNTDTQYF.

The rearrangement links TRBV6-6 to TRBJ1-2; the D gene is possibly TRBD1 (5 bases). The CDR3 contains 15 residues. Germline CDR1 MNHNY, CDR2 SVGAGI (reference sequence). The V end was cut by 7 bases, the J end by 2 bases, with 17 bases between. The CDR3 loop is CASTNWGELNYGYTF. DNA for the CDR3: TGTGCCAGCACCAACTGGGGGGAGTTAAACTATGGCTACACCTTC.

This clone was seen more than once but under ten times. The genes are TRBV4-3 and TRBJ1-1, with no clear D. The germline V and J ends were trimmed by 0 bases and 1 base, with 9 bases remaining between them. CDR1 is LGHNA, CDR2 YSLEER, per germline. The CDR3 contains 15 residues. DNA of the CDR3: TGCGCCAGCAGCCAAGATTGGTCAGAGAACACTGAAGCTTTCTTT. This gives the protein CASSQDWSENTEAFF.

The V and J genes are TRBV15 and TRBJ2-2, with D tentatively TRBD2 (6 bases). The CDR3 consists of 16 residues. Germline-derived CDR1 and CDR2 are LNHNV and YYDKDF (reference sequence). The ends were cut back, 1 base at V and 0 bases at J, with 9 bases in the middle. The CDR3 protein is CATSRARGTNTGELFF. The CDR3 coding sequence is TGTGCCACCAGCAGAGCGCGGGGAACGAACACCGGGGAGCTGTTTTTT.

This clone was seen a single time. The chain links TRBV27 to TRBJ1-1; possibly TRBD1 for D (6 bases). The CDR3 totals 14 residues. V lost 8 bases to trimming and J lost 0 bases, with 13 bases between them. CDR1 and CDR2 from the germline V gene are MNHEY and SMNVEV (reference sequence). The CDR3 here is CASSRDTMNTEAFF. The CDR3 region has the DNA TGTGCCAGCTCCAGGGACACCATGAACACTGAAGCTTTCTTT.

This chain connects TRBV7-6 to TRBJ2-7, with D perhaps matching TRBD1 or TRBD2 (6 bases each). V gave up 1 base and J gave up 3 bases, with 10 bases separating them. In germline, CDR1 is SGHVS, CDR2 FNYEAQ. The CDR3 sequence is 14 residues long. CDR3: CASSLVGGNYEQYF. DNA of the CDR3: TGTGCCAGCAGCTTAGTAGGGGGGAACTACGAGCAGTACTTC.

The V call is TRBV6-5, the J call TRBJ2-3, with D maybe TRBD2 (5 bases). Per germline, CDR1 MNHEY and CDR2 SVGAGI. V was clipped by 4 bases and J by 2 bases, with 16 bases between them. This CDR3 has 16 amino acids. CDR3 protein: CASSFEARASTDTQYF. CDR3 coding DNA: TGTGCCAGCAGTTTTGAGGCGCGGGCCTCCACAGATACGCAGTATTTT.

V gene TRBV5-1 combines with J gene TRBJ2-1, with TRBD2 matching over 8 bases. The CDR3 has 14 residues. Germline CDR1 and CDR2: SGHRS and YFSETQ. After removal of 0 bases from V and 10 bases from J, the junction contained 6 bases not matched to a gene. CDR3 DNA: TGCGCCAGCAGCTTGGGGCTAGCGGGTTGGGAGCAGTTCTTC. Protein: CASSLGLAGWEQFF.

The V call is TRBV5-6, the J call TRBJ2-7, with D possibly matching TRBD1 (6 bases). CDR3 length equals 15 residues. V was clipped by 1 base and J by 6 bases, with 17 bases between them. Germline lookup yields CDR1 SGHDT and CDR2 YYEEEE. DNA for the CDR3: TGTGCCAGCAGCTTGACTCCACAGGGAAATATCGAGCAGTACTTC. Its translation: CASSLTPQGNIEQYF.

CDR3 nucleotide sequence: TGTGCCAGCAGCTCAGGGGGCGTTAGTCCGAACACTGAAGCTTTCTTT. It encodes CASSSGGVSPNTEAFF. This rearrangement joins TRBV11-2 to TRBJ1-1, with 8 bases matching TRBD1. Trimming removed 4 bases from V and 1 base from J; junction bases left unmatched: 8. This CDR3 is 16 amino acids long. Germline V lookup: CDR1 SGHAT, CDR2 FQNNGV.

The rearrangement joins TRBV7-8 to TRBJ1-1, with 7 bases aligning to TRBD1. The CDR3 has 14 residues. CDR1 and CDR2 from the germline V gene are SGHVS and FQNEAQ. V lost 5 bases, J lost 1 base, and 4 bases stayed unmatched. The CDR3 DNA follows: TGTGCCAGCAGCACTTCAGGGGGGAACACTGAAGCTTTCTTT. It encodes CASSTSGGNTEAFF.

Here the CDR3 DNA reads TGTGCCACCTCCCGGGGGCGGACAGTCACCTACGAGCAGTACTTC. This codes for CATSRGRTVTYEQYF. The chain recombines TRBV15 with TRBJ2-7; TRBD1 or TRBD2 may be the D gene (6 bases each). Germline V lookup: CDR1 LNHNV, CDR2 YYDKDF (reference sequence). This CDR3 contains 15 residues. Trimming stripped 8 bases from V and 2 bases from J, with 19 bases between.

The chain carries TRBV6-6 and TRBJ2-3, with 8 nucleotides matching TRBD2. J gave up 5 bases and V 6 bases, and 10 bases lay outside the gene matches. The CDR3 is 15 amino acids. The germline V gene encodes CDR1 MNHNY and CDR2 SVGAGI (reference sequence). The CDR3 loop reads CASSPPGGAGDTQYF. The CDR3 DNA reads TGTGCCAGCAGCCCTCCCGGGGGGGCAGGAGATACGCAGTATTTT.

The rearrangement joins TRBV11-2 to TRBJ2-1; the match to TRBD2 covers 7 bases. Germline trimming cut 7 bases from V and 3 bases from J; bases unmatched to any gene: 12. The germline V gene has CDR1 SGHAT and CDR2 FQNNGV. This CDR3 has 16 residues. The CDR3 region is CASTPPGSGIYNEQFF. The CDR3 DNA sequence: TGTGCCAGCACCCCTCCCGGGAGCGGGATCTACAATGAGCAGTTCTTC.